This T cell receptor (beta chain) was recovered during a study of T cell repertoires and HLA-DP antigens. The wider study: In vitro CD4+ alloreactivity was against HeLa-presented HLA-DP. Study outcomes and limitations: Naive and memory CD4+ cells were analysed together, not apart. A non-physiological HeLa system presented antigen to total CD4+ responders. Previously undetected clones averaged approximately 38% and 46% against the two alleles respectively.

Here immunoSEQ multiplex PCR was the method, and the copy in TCRdb shows in-frame clones only, minus some. Of about 110,000 clones in the sample, nearly 95% were seen once. The CDR3 runs to 15 residues. Losses at the gene ends were 3 bases for V and 1 base for J; bases not matched to a gene: 2. Germline V lookup: CDR1 SNHLY, CDR2 FYNNEI. Details on this clone: The antigen remains undetermined.

This clonotype was sampled from a woman in her late teens or twenties in good health and CMV-seronegative. Sequenced sample: CD4+ T cells from PBMCs. The chain is built from TRBV2 and TRBJ2-7, with 11 nucleotides matching TRBD1. This CDR3 is CASSEGDRGSYEQYF. The CDR3 DNA is TGTGCCAGCAGTGAGGGGGACAGGGGGTCCTACGAGCAGTACTTC.